Listed here are 3 T cell receptor beta chains from one sample, sequenced in a study of control samples from healthy donors and cancer patients. Produced via immunoSEQ multiplex PCR; TCRdb's table is partial and in-frame only. The repertoire consists of some 130,000 clones, with 75% to 95% occurring once and the leading ten covering more than 6.5%. Material: blood. The source of these receptors is a man aged 18-30 years in good health.

The V and J genes are TRBV6-1 and TRBJ1-5, with D hard to call. The CDR3 contains 13 residues. V dropped 1 base and J dropped 7 bases, with 8 bases sitting between them. The germline V gene has CDR1 MNHNS and CDR2 SASEGT. As DNA, the CDR3 is TGTGCCAGCAGTGAAGAGGACGGACAGCCCCAGCATTTT. Translated, it gives CASSEEDGQPQHF.

The genes are TRBV7-2 and TRBJ1-1; D uncertain. The CDR3 length is 13 residues. Germline lookup yields CDR1 SGHTA and CDR2 FQGNSA. V was trimmed by 5 bases and J by 0 bases, leaving 7 bases between them. CDR3 in DNA: TGTGCCAGCAGCATTTGGATGAACACTGAAGCTTTCTTT. This gives the protein CASSIWMNTEAFF.

The rearrangement links TRBV29-1 to TRBJ1-5, with D possibly TRBD1 on 5 matching bases. The CDR3 is 12 residues long. V shed 6 bases and J shed 7 bases, with 13 bases lying between them. The germline V gene has CDR1 SQVTM and CDR2 ANQGSEA. The CDR3 DNA follows: TGCAGCGTGGGGGAGGGGTACCAGCCCCAGCATTTT. Its protein is CSVGEGYQPQHF.